What follows describes a single T cell receptor (beta chain). The data belong to a study of blood T cell repertoires in COVID-19. Study as a whole: COVID-19 samples, acute and convalescent, were from the United States, Italy and Spain. Sample material is recorded as cDNA or gDNA derived from T cells, B-cell-depleted T cells, or PBMCs.

The CDR3 sequence is 14 residues long. Germline V lookup: CDR1 LNHDA, CDR2 SQIVND (reference sequence). Trimming stripped 4 bases from V and 1 base from J, with 11 bases between. Per the authors' pipeline: From reference gene primer amplification, estimates of nucleated cell counts were derived. TCRdb keeps only in-frame clones here, not all; method: immunoSEQ multiplex PCR. For V, J and clone size, that table is used; D and trimming come from the DNA. The table shows approximately 46,000 clones, with around 85% occurring only once. This receptor was taken from a man in his 60s with acute or convalescent COVID-19. Sequenced input: peripheral blood. The V and J genes are TRBV19 and TRBJ2-7, with a tentative D call TRBD1 (6 bases). CDR3 in amino acids: CASSTTGASYEQYF. The DNA of the CDR3 is TGTGCCAGTAGTACGACAGGCGCGTCCTACGAGCAGTACTTC.